This T cell receptor (beta chain) was obtained from a study of blood T cells in healthy people across ages. Findings of the study overall: Long-lived and aged donors differed, with more naive CD4+ cells and higher diversity in the long-lived. The study regarded diversity estimates from one million T cells as underestimates.

PCR was performed a second time for 7 to 11 cycles using a sample-barcoded 5' primer and a J-beta primer mix. TCRdb ran MiXCR on the 5' RACE reads and lists one entry per CDR3 protein. The sample yields just over 1 million distinct CDR3 sequences, less than 50% seen once. The V end was cut by 6 bases, the J end by 0 bases, with 15 bases between. The CDR3 is 15 residues long. Looked up from germline, CDR1 is SGHAT and CDR2 is FQNNGV. This clonotype has more than one count but fewer than ten. What it binds is unknown. This chain joins TRBV11-2 and TRBJ2-7; no definite D call. The TCR sequence derives from a woman aged 60-75 years in good health. The material sequenced was blood. The CDR3 sequence: CASRSMGQSSYEQYF. CDR3 coding DNA: TGTGCCAGCAGGAGTATGGGTCAGAGCTCCTACGAGCAGTACTTC.